One sample yielded the 27 T cell receptor beta chains listed below, sequenced in a study of OX40 agonist ivuxolimab in advanced cancers. Generated by immunoSEQ multiplex PCR, the TCRdb table keeps only in-frame clones and is missing some. The top ten hold 6% of the sample, which has 40,000 to 55,000 clones, around 90% seen once. The material was CD4+ or CD8+ T cells sorted from blood, obtained in a trial of the OX40 agonist ivuxolimab. These receptors were collected from an adult with an advanced solid tumor such as melanoma, head and neck, liver or kidney cancer.

The rearrangement uses TRBV7-3 and TRBJ2-1; 10 bases fit TRBD2. Germline V gives CDR1 SGHTA, CDR2 FQGTGA. Trimming cost V 3 bases and J 7 bases; bases outside gene matches: 6. CDR3 length: 15 residues. CDR3 sequence: CASSFTSGMGNEQFF. CDR3 nucleotide sequence: TGTGCCAGCAGCTTCACTAGCGGGATGGGGAATGAGCAGTTCTTC.

CDR3 region: CASENPLAPYNEQFF. CDR3 DNA sequence: TGCGCCAGCGAAAATCCACTAGCCCCCTACAATGAGCAGTTCTTC. The chain couples TRBV10-1 to TRBJ2-1, with D maybe TRBD2 (6 bases). The V gene lost 8 bases and the J gene lost 2 bases, with 16 bases spanning the gap. The CDR3 totals 15 residues. From germline, CDR1 is WNHNN and CDR2 SYGVQD (reference sequence).

The chain combines TRBV28 with TRBJ2-5; D ambiguous. CDR1 and CDR2 from the germline V gene are MDHEN and SYDVKM. Trimming took 3 bases from V and 4 from J, leaving 12 bases between them. This CDR3 is 14 amino acids long. The CDR3 sequence is CASSLFLVGETQYF. As DNA, the CDR3 is TGTGCCAGCAGTTTGTTCCTAGTCGGAGAGACCCAGTACTTC.

A note on this clone: Compared with germline, one end of the junction differs, possibly owing to a read error. The V and J genes are TRBV5-6 and TRBJ2-7; 9 nucleotides align to TRBD1. Germline V gives CDR1 SGHDT, CDR2 YYEEEE. The length of the CDR3 is 13 residues. The CDR3 nucleotides are TGTGCCAGCAGCAAGGGCGACCCGGGACAGGGCCACTTC. Translation: CASSKGDPGQGHF.

The chain employs TRBV19 and TRBJ2-3; perhaps TRBD2 as D (5 bases). V dropped 4 bases and J dropped 0 bases, with 5 bases sitting between them. Germline assignment: CDR1 LNHDA and CDR2 SQIVND (reference sequence). The CDR3 is 13 amino acids. In DNA form, the CDR3 reads TGTGCCAGTAGTAGCGGGAGCACAGATACGCAGTATTTT. The encoded protein is CASSSGSTDTQYF.

The chain is built from TRBV18 and TRBJ2-5; 10 bases match TRBD1. The CDR3 totals 17 residues. Trimming at V came to 4 bases and at J to 3 bases, leaving 11 bases not matched to a gene. Germline V lookup: CDR1 KGHSH, CDR2 LQKENI. CDR3 residues: CASSLTIPGTGEETQYF. CDR3 DNA: TGTGCCAGCTCACTCACGATCCCCGGGACAGGGGAAGAGACCCAGTACTTC. The full variable domain, rest sourced from reference TRBV18 and TRBJ2-5, is NAGVMQNPRHLVRRRGQEARLRCSPMKGHSHVYWYRQLPEEGLKFMVYLQKENIIDESGMPKERFSAEFPKEGPSILRIQQVVRGDSAAYFCASSLTIPGTGEETQYFGPGTRLLVL.

The V call is TRBV5-1, the J call TRBJ2-7; 7 nucleotides agree with TRBD2. CDR1 and CDR2 (germline): SGHRS, YFSETQ. CDR3 length equals 14 residues. J lost 1 base, V lost 2 bases, and 3 bases had no gene match. The CDR3 DNA reads as TGCGCCAGCAGCTTCCTAGCGGCATCCTACGAGCAGTACTTC. This sequence encodes CASSFLAASYEQYF.

The V gene is TRBV29-1, the J gene TRBJ1-5, with 9 bases fitting TRBD1. Germline V gene data show CDR1 as SQVTM and CDR2 as ANQGSEA. V shed 4 bases, J shed 6 bases, and the junction held 7 bases outside the gene matches. The CDR3 has 14 amino acids. The CDR3 loop is CSVGGQGEGQPQHF. Written as DNA, the CDR3 is TGCAGCGTTGGGGGACAGGGTGAGGGTCAGCCCCAGCATTTT. Based on the CDR3 plus reference TRBV29-1 and TRBJ1-5, the full variable domain is SAVISQKPSRDICQRGTSLTIQCQVDSQVTMMFWYRQQPGQSLTLIATANQGSEATYESGFVIDKFPISRPNLTFSTLTVSNMSPEDSSIYLCSVGGQGEGQPQHFGDGTRLSIL.

The chain recombines TRBV5-4 with TRBJ2-1; tentative D call: TRBD2 (6 bases). Per the germline V gene, CDR1 is SGHNT and CDR2 is YYREEE (reference sequence). The CDR3 has 13 amino acids. Trimming shortened V by 7 bases and J by 4 bases, and 12 bases separated the two germline ends. The DNA for the CDR3 is TGTGCCAGCCGATCCGCGGGGTACAATGAGCAGTTCTTC. It codes for CASRSAGYNEQFF.

In its sample, this clone was seen a few times. Other DNA sequences in this sample translate to the same CDR3. The gene calls are TRBV6-1 and TRBJ2-5, with 11 bases aligning to TRBD2. Per germline, CDR1 MNHNS and CDR2 SASEGT. The CDR3 extends over 15 amino acids. The V segment lost 6 bases and the J segment 2 bases; nucleotides outside the gene matches: 5. Written as DNA, the CDR3 is TGTGCCAGCAGCCGACTAGCGGGACCACAAGAGACCCAGTACTTC. This sequence encodes CASSRLAGPQETQYF.

The J gene is TRBJ2-5, the V gene TRBV5-1; perhaps D is TRBD1 or TRBD2 (5 bases each). Germline loops: CDR1 SGHRS, CDR2 YFSETQ. This CDR3 is built from 14 residues. Trimming left V 2 bases short and J 5 bases short, with 13 bases between. CDR3 region: CASSFRDPGETQYF. The CDR3 nucleotides read TGCGCCAGCAGCTTCCGGGACCCCGGCGAGACCCAGTACTTC.

The J gene is TRBJ2-2, the V gene TRBV29-1; no clear D. V was cut by 6 bases and J by 4 bases, with 12 bases left in between. Germline V CDR1 and CDR2: SQVTM, ANQGSEA. The CDR3 totals 13 residues. The CDR3 DNA reads TGCAGCGTGGACGCTTTGGGCACCGGGGAGCTGTTTTTT. Amino acid sequence: CSVDALGTGELFF.

The chain uses TRBV2 and TRBJ2-7; D gene unclear. Germline CDR1 reads SNHLY; CDR2 reads FYNNEI. Trimming took off 4 bases at V and 3 bases at J, with 1 base between the two ends. The CDR3 covers 10 residues. The DNA for the CDR3 is TGTGCCAGCAGTGGCTACGAGCAGTACTTC. It translates to CASSGYEQYF.

The chain couples TRBV5-1 to TRBJ2-1; TRBD1 aligns across 8 bases. Germline V lookup: CDR1 SGHRS, CDR2 YFSETQ. CDR3 length: 15 residues. V lost 0 bases, J lost 4 bases, and 3 bases stayed unmatched. The CDR3 region is CASSLAQGAYNEQFF. The CDR3 DNA sequence: TGCGCCAGCAGCTTGGCCCAGGGGGCGTACAATGAGCAGTTCTTC.

The CDR3 here is CAISGGSLGGETQYF. The CDR3 DNA follows: TGTGCCATCAGTGGTGGCAGCCTAGGGGGGGAGACCCAGTACTTC. The chain joins TRBV10-3 to TRBJ2-5; the D call may be TRBD1 or TRBD2 (6 bases each). This CDR3 has 15 residues. The V end was cut by 4 bases, the J end by 5 bases, with 17 bases between. Germline CDR1 and CDR2: ENHRY and SYGVKD.

V gene TRBV6-4 combines with J gene TRBJ2-3; D not certain. Germline values: CDR1 MRHNA, CDR2 SNTAGT. Trimming removed 5 bases from V and 1 base from J, with 7 bases in between. This CDR3 contains 13 residues. The CDR3 protein is CASSQQGTDTQYF. CDR3 nucleotide sequence: TGTGCCAGCAGTCAGCAGGGCACAGATACGCAGTATTTT.

The V and J genes are TRBV7-8 and TRBJ2-5; possibly TRBD2 for D (6 bases). The closer fit of TRBJ2-7 to the DNA end suggests the J call may be wrong. CDR1 and CDR2 (germline): SGHVS, FQNEAQ. CDR3 length: 14 amino acids. Here the CDR3 DNA reads TGTGCCAGCAGCCCCTGGAGGGCCGCGTACGAGCAGTACTTC. Its translation: CASSPWRAAYEQYF.

The chain has TRBV7-2 and TRBJ2-3; D might be TRBD2 (6 bases). The CDR3 contains 15 residues. Trimming took 3 bases from V and 0 from J, leaving 10 bases between them. Germline values: CDR1 SGHTA, CDR2 FQGNSA. CDR3 DNA sequence: TGTGCCAGCAGCTTCGGCGGGGCAAGCACAGATACGCAGTATTTT. It yields the protein CASSFGGASTDTQYF.

This chain links TRBV5-6 with TRBJ2-1; tentative D call: TRBD2 (6 bases). CDR3 size: 14 residues. V lost 2 bases to trimming and J lost 5 bases, with 11 bases between them. CDR1 and CDR2 from the germline V gene are SGHDT and YYEEEE. The CDR3 nucleotides are TGTGCCAGCAGCTTCCGGACTATCGACAATGAGCAGTTCTTC. Protein product: CASSFRTIDNEQFF.

The chain joins TRBV19 to TRBJ2-4; 9 bases are a match to TRBD1. The CDR3 is made up of 18 amino acids. Germline assignment: CDR1 LNHDA and CDR2 SQIVND (reference sequence). The ends lost 3 bases at V and 0 bases at J; junction bases unmatched: 9. CDR3 coding DNA: TGTGCCAGTAGTATCCGGGACAGGGTCTCCGTAGCCAAAAACATTCAGTACTTC. It specifies CASSIRDRVSVAKNIQYF.

This clone was observed a single time. The V and J genes are TRBV2 and TRBJ1-1, with D perhaps matching TRBD1 (6 bases). Germline V gene data show CDR1 as SNHLY and CDR2 as FYNNEI. CDR3 length: 13 residues. V gave up 4 bases and J gave up 3 bases, with 9 bases separating them. CDR3 region: CASSVDSDTEAFF. The CDR3 bases are TGTGCCAGCAGTGTGGACAGTGACACTGAAGCTTTCTTT.

This chain connects TRBV19 to TRBJ1-1; the D is unclear. CDR1 is LNHDA, CDR2 SQIVND, per germline (reference sequence). Trimming removed 1 base from V and 0 bases from J, with 6 bases in between. The CDR3 extends over 14 amino acids. CDR3 amino acids: CASSIGGVNTEAFF. CDR3 in DNA: TGTGCCAGTAGTATAGGAGGAGTGAACACTGAAGCTTTCTTT.

The V and J genes are TRBV6-6 and TRBJ1-1; D not certain. V lost 2 bases and J 5 bases, leaving 6 bases between the germline ends. CDR3 length equals 12 residues. Per germline, CDR1 MNHNY and CDR2 SVGAGI (reference sequence). CDR3 nucleotide sequence: TGTGCCAGCAGTTACCTAGGGACTGAAGCTTTCTTT. Its translation: CASSYLGTEAFF.

The gene calls are TRBV19 and TRBJ2-5; 10 bases fit TRBD1. J was trimmed by 1 base and V by 4 bases; bases with no gene match: 18. The germline CDR1 and CDR2 sequences are LNHDA and SQIVND (reference sequence). CDR3 size: 20 residues. CDR3 residues: CASSTNPVGQGYLLQETQYF. The CDR3 region has the DNA TGTGCCAGTAGTACCAACCCGGTGGGACAGGGGTACCTACTCCAAGAGACCCAGTACTTC.

The V gene is TRBV10-2, the J gene TRBJ2-7, with 8 positions matching TRBD2. Looked up from germline, CDR1 is WSHSY and CDR2 is SAAADI. The length of the CDR3 is 16 residues. V lost 6 bases to trimming and J lost 5 bases; unmatched junction nucleotides: 15. The CDR3 DNA reads TGCGCCAGCAGGGGGGGGTGGGTAGCGGGAACGAACGAGCAGTACTTC. Translation: CASRGGWVAGTNEQYF.

This rearrangement joins TRBV6-4 to TRBJ1-2, with TRBD1 matching 8 bases. This CDR3 comprises 15 residues. Germline assignment: CDR1 MRHNA and CDR2 SNTAGT. The V gene end was trimmed by 3 bases and the J gene end by 4 bases; junction bases not matched to a gene: 7. The CDR3 DNA sequence: TGTGCCAGCAGTGAAGAATGGGACAGGAGCTATGGCTACACCTTC. The encoded protein is CASSEEWDRSYGYTF.

The rearrangement links TRBV19 to TRBJ2-5; 10 bases match TRBD2. The V and J ends lost 6 bases and 5 bases, in that order; junction bases with no gene match: 9. CDR1 is LNHDA, CDR2 SQIVND, per germline (reference sequence). CDR3 length: 15 residues. CDR3 nucleotides: TGTGCCAGTAGCATTTTAGCGGGAGGCGGGGAGACCCAGTACTTC. This sequence encodes CASSILAGGGETQYF. The entire variable domain, with the rest obtained from reference TRBV19 and TRBJ2-5, is as follows: DGGITQSPKYLFRKEGQNVTLSCEQNLNHDAMYWYRQDPGQGLRLIYYSQIVNDFQKGDIAEGYSVSREKKESFPLTVTSAQKNPTAFYLCASSILAGGGETQYFGPGTRLLVL.